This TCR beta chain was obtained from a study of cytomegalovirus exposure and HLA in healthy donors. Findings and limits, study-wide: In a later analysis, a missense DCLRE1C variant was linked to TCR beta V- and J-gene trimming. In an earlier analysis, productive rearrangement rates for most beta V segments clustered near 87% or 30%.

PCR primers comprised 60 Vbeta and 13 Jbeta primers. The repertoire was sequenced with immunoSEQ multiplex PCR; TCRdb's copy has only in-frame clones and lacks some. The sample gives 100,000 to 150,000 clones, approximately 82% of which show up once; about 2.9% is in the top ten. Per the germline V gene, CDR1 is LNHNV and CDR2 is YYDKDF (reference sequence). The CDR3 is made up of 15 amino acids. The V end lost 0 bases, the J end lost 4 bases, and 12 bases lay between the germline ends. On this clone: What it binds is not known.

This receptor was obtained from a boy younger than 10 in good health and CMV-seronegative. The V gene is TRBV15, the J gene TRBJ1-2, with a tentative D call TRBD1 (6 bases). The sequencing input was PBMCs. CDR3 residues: CATSRETRGGYGYTF. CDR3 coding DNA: TGTGCCACCAGCAGAGAGACAAGAGGGGGCTATGGCTACACCTTC.